The rows below give T cell receptor beta chains drawn from one sample of a study of T cell responses to AZD1222 COVID-19 vaccine. Repertoires were generated with immunoSEQ multiplex PCR, while TCRdb's copy carries only in-frame clones and drops some. This table has some 140,000 clones, over 85% appearing once. Sequencing used peripheral blood, obtained on day 0 of AZD1222 vaccination. Source of these receptors: an adult in good health. The CDR3 runs from the conserved cysteine through the conserved F or W. Fields, in order: D gene, J gene, clone size, V gene, CDR3 DNA, CDR3 protein. A D gene is named only where the DNA matches it firmly. Some rows have no size entry. The others give once, few or many, or a class for an expanded clone.

. TRBJ1-2 . TRBV24-1 TGTGCCACCAGTGAGGCCAGACATAACTATGGCTACACCTTC CATSEARHNYGYTF
TRBD1 TRBJ1-6 . TRBV5-6 TGTGCCAGCAGCTTGATGACAGGGAATCATTCACCCCTCCACTTT CASSLMTGNHSPLHF
. TRBJ1-1 . TRBV4-3 TGCGCCAGCAGCCTACAGGCCCAGGGGACTGAAGCTTTCTTT CASSLQAQGTEAFF
. TRBJ1-1 . TRBV5-1 TGCGCCAGCAGGTCGGGTTTGGACACTGAAGCTTTCTTT CASRSGLDTEAFF
. TRBJ2-5 . TRBV2 TGTGCCAGCAGTGAAGCGATAGGGCAGACAGAGACCCAGTACTTC CASSEAIGQTETQYF
. TRBJ1-6 . TRBV29-1 TGCAGCGTTGAGGTACAGGGCTTACTCATGGAGGATAATTCACCCCTCCACTTT CSVEVQGLLMEDNSPLHF
. TRBJ2-6 . TRBV5-4 TGTGCCAGCAGCTCGGGAGACAGGAAGGGGTCTGGGGCCAACGTCCTGACTTTC CASSSGDRKGSGANVLTF
. TRBJ1-2 . TRBV29-1 TGCAGCGCTTATAAGGGGGTTGAGTATGGCTACACCTTC CSAYKGVEYGYTF
. TRBJ2-3 . TRBV19 TGTGCCAGTAGTATATCGACGGATACGCAGTATTTT CASSISTDTQYF
TRBD1 TRBJ1-1 . TRBV27 TGTGCCAGCAGGGAAACAGGGGCGCACACTGAAGCTTTCTTT CASRETGAHTEAFF
. TRBJ2-5 . TRBV9 TGTGCCAGCAGCGTAGGGGCCCACTTGGGAGAGACCCAGTACTTC CASSVGAHLGETQYF
. TRBJ2-7 . TRBV9 TGTGCCAGCAGCCCCACCGGGGTAGTGCAGTACTTC CASSPTGVVQYF
TRBD1 TRBJ1-1 . TRBV19 TGTGCCAGTAGTATCAGGGGGCGAACTGAAGCTTTCTTT CASSIRGRTEAFF
TRBD1 TRBJ1-2 . TRBV30 TGTGCCTGGAGTGTACAGGGGAATGGCTACACCTTC CAWSVQGNGYTF
. TRBJ1-1 . TRBV11-1 TGTGCCAGCAGCTTAGTAAGGCGATCCCCAGAAGCTTTCTTT CASSLVRRSPEAFF
. TRBJ2-5 . TRBV5-1 TGCGCCAGCAGCTTAATGGGGGCACGGGAGACCCAGTACTTC CASSLMGARETQYF
TRBD2 TRBJ2-1 . TRBV24-1 TGTGCCACCAGTGATTTGAACGCTAGCGGGAGTCAATTCTTC CATSDLNASGSQFF
TRBD1 TRBJ1-5 . TRBV18 TGTGCCAGCTCACGCGAACAGGGGAGCAATCAGCCCCAGCATTTT CASSREQGSNQPQHF
. TRBJ2-1 . TRBV6-1 TGTGCCAGCAGTCAAGCAGGTCAAGCTCATGAGCAGTTCTTC CASSQAGQAHEQFF
. TRBJ1-5 . TRBV12-5 TGTGCTAGTGGTTTGGCCTTGAGGGGCCGCAATCAGCCCCAGCATTTT CASGLALRGRNQPQHF
TRBD1 TRBJ1-2 . TRBV27 TGTGCCAGTACAGGGGGCGGTTCGAATGGCTACACCTTC CASTGGGSNGYTF
. TRBJ1-2 . TRBV4-1 TGCGCCAGCAGCCTCCACCAATCCGGGACCGATGGCTACACCTTC CASSLHQSGTDGYTF
. TRBJ2-3 . TRBV3-1/TRBV3-2 TGTGCCAGCAGCCAAGACCGTATTAGCACAGATACGCAGTATTTT CASSQDRISTDTQYF
. TRBJ2-2 . TRBV4-2 TGTGCCAGCAGCCAATCCAAGGCCGGGGAGCTGTTTTTT CASSQSKAGELFF
. TRBJ1-5 once TRBV19 TGTGCCAGTAGGGGTGGACCCCCATCCCAAAATCAGCCCCAGCATTTT CASRGGPPSQNQPQHF
TRBD2 TRBJ2-7 . TRBV14 TGTGCCAGCAGTTCCCGGACTAGCGGGATCAACTACGAGCAGTACTTC CASSSRTSGINYEQYF
. TRBJ2-7 . TRBV10-3 TGTGCCATCAGCCGAGCCCCTAACGCTGGAGTGGGCGAGCAGTACTTC CAISRAPNAGVGEQYF
. TRBJ1-1 . TRBV12-3/TRBV12-4 TGTGCCAGCAGTTGGGTGGTGAACACTGAAGCTTTCTTT CASSWVVNTEAFF
TRBD1 TRBJ1-1 . TRBV18 TGTGCCAGCTCACGTTTGGGTGGGACAGGGACTATGAACACTGAAGCTTTCTTT CASSRLGGTGTMNTEAFF
. TRBJ2-1 . TRBV29-1 TGCAGCGTTGCTGTTCGGACTCCTTTATCCCCCTACAATGAGCAGTTCTTC CSVAVRTPLSPYNEQFF
. TRBJ1-2 . TRBV18 TGTGCCAGCTCCCCAGGAGTTGGCGGCTATGGCTACACCTTC CASSPGVGGYGYTF
TRBD1 TRBJ2-2 . TRBV7-9 TGTGCCAGCAGCCACCGGGACAGGGCGAACGGGGAGCTGTTTTTT CASSHRDRANGELFF
. TRBJ1-4 . TRBV9 TGTGCCAGCAGCGTGGGGGGGACACCTAATGAAAAACTGTTTTTT CASSVGGTPNEKLFF
. TRBJ1-2 . TRBV7-2 TGTGCCAGCAGCTCGACAGGACCCTATGGCTACACCTTC CASSSTGPYGYTF
. TRBJ2-7 . TRBV4-1 TGCGCCAGCAGCCGGACAGACTCCTACGAGCAGTACTTC CASSRTDSYEQYF
TRBD1 TRBJ1-2 . TRBV19 TGTGCCAGTAGTCGGGGGGGACAGGGGGTTAACTATGGCTACACCTTC CASSRGGQGVNYGYTF
. TRBJ1-3 . TRBV2 TGTGCCACAGAGGCGGGCCGCTCTGGAAACACCATATATTTT CATEAGRSGNTIYF
. TRBJ2-7 . TRBV5-8 TGTGCCAGCAGCTCCAGGGGCTACGAGCAGTACTTC CASSSRGYEQYF
TRBD2 TRBJ2-5 . TRBV27 TGTGCCAGCAGCAGAGCGGGAGTTCAAGAGACCCAGTACTTC CASSRAGVQETQYF
. TRBJ2-5 . TRBV6-5 TGTGCCAGCAGAAACGTCGCGGAGAGAATAGAGACCCAGTACTTC CASRNVAERIETQYF
. TRBJ2-7 . TRBV11-3 TGTGCCAGCAGCTTAGGGCCTGACAGTATCTACGAGCAGTACTTC CASSLGPDSIYEQYF
. TRBJ2-1 . TRBV11-2 TGTGCCAGCAGCCGATTAGATCTGCTCTACAATGAGCAGTTCTTC CASSRLDLLYNEQFF
. TRBJ1-6 . TRBV27 TGTGCCAGCAGTTTATCGATCAATTCACCCCTCCACTTT CASSLSINSPLHF
. TRBJ2-2 . TRBV24-1 TGTGCCACCAGTGATTTGGGGCAGGGTAACACCGGGGAGCTGTTTTTT CATSDLGQGNTGELFF
TRBD1 TRBJ1-6 . TRBV5-1 TGCGCCAGCAGCTTGGAAGGACAGGGGGTATCACCCCTCCACTTT CASSLEGQGVSPLHF
TRBD1 TRBJ2-1 . TRBV5-6 TGTGCCAGCAGCTTACAGGGGGCTAGGCTTACGAATGAGCAGTTCTTC CASSLQGARLTNEQFF
TRBD1 TRBJ1-1 . TRBV4-1 TGCGCCAGCAGCCGTGGGGGGACAGGCTACACTGAAGCTTTCTTT CASSRGGTGYTEAFF
. TRBJ1-1 . TRBV5-6 TGTGCCAGCAGCTCCCGCTTCAGCTTGAACACTGAAGCTTTCTTT CASSSRFSLNTEAFF
. TRBJ1-5 . TRBV28 TGTGCCAGCAGTTTAGGGGGGAACGCGCAGCCCCAGCATTTT CASSLGGNAQPQHF
. TRBJ1-2 . TRBV25-1 TGTGCCAGCAGTGAAAGCCGGGGGGTTAACTATGGCTACACCTTC CASSESRGVNYGYTF
TRBD1 TRBJ2-3 . TRBV19 TGTGCCAGTAGCTCTCGGACAGGGGCCCTTAGCAATCAGCCCCAGTATTTT CASSSRTGALSNQPQYF
. TRBJ2-1 . TRBV7-3 TGTGCCAGCAGCCCAGGGTTGCGCCCTGGCGATGAGCAGTTCTTC CASSPGLRPGDEQFF
. TRBJ1-1 . TRBV5-1 TGCGCCAGCAGCTTCCCGGGGGCGGGGGACTTTAACACTGAAGCTTTCTTT CASSFPGAGDFNTEAFF
. TRBJ1-5 . TRBV6-2/TRBV6-3 TGTGCCAGCAGTTACGACAGCCTCAATCAGCCCCAGCATTTT CASSYDSLNQPQHF